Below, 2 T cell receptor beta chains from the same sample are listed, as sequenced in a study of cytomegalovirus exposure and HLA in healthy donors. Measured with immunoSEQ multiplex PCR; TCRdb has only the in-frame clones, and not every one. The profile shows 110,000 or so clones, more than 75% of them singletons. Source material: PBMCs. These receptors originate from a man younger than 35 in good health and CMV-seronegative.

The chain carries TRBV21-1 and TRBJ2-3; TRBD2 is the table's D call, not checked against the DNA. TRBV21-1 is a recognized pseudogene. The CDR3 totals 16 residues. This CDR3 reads CASSKGTSGMEDTQYF. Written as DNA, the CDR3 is TGTGCCAGCAGCAAAGGCACTAGCGGGATGGAGGATACGCAGTATTTT.

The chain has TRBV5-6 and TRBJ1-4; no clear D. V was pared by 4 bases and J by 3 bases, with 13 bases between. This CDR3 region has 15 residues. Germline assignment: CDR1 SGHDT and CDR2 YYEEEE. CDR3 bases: TGTGCCAGCAGCGGGTTGGATGGAGCTAATGAAAAACTGTTTTTT. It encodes CASSGLDGANEKLFF.